The source of this T cell receptor beta chain is a study of cytomegalovirus exposure and HLA in healthy donors. General study results and limits: A later analysis found most CMV-associated TCR beta chains apparently HLA-restricted.

The germline V and J ends were trimmed by 4 bases and 3 bases, with 16 bases remaining between them. There are 16 residues in the CDR3. Germline CDR1 reads MNHNS; CDR2 reads SASEGT. The PCR used 60 Vbeta and 13 Jbeta primers. Profiled with immunoSEQ multiplex PCR; TCRdb holds only in-frame clones, not every one. This repertoire shows roughly 100,000 clones, 60% to 85% found once; its top ten account for about 5.4%. As to this clone: Its antigen is not known.

The receptor's source is a woman younger than 30 in good health and CMV-seropositive. Sequencing was done on a sample of PBMCs. The rearrangement uses TRBV6-1 and TRBJ2-1; unclear D gene. The CDR3 coding sequence is TGTGCCAGCAGTGGGAAGAGGCCCAAGGACTACAATGAGCAGTTCTTC. Its translation is CASSGKRPKDYNEQFF.